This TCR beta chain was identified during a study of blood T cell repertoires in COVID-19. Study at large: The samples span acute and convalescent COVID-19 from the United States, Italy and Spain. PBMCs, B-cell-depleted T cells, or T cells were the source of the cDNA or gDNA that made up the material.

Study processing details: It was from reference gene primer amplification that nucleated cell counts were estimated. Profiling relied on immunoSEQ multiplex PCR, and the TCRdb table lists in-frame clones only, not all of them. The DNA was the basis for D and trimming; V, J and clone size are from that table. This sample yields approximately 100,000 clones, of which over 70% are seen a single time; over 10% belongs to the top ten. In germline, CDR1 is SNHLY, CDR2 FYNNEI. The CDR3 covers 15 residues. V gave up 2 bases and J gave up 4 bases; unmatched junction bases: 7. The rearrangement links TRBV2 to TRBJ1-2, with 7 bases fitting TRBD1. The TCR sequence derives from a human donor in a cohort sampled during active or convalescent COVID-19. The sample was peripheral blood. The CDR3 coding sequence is TGTGCCAGCAGTGAACAGCAGGGGGTCCTCTATGGCTACACCTTC. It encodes CASSEQQGVLYGYTF.